This TCR beta chain was sequenced in a study of T-cell reconstitution after alpha-beta-depleted transplantation in children. The CDR3 loop spans 13 amino acids. Germline CDR1 reads LNHDA; CDR2 reads SQIVND (reference sequence). The V and J ends lost 4 bases and 5 bases respectively, with 11 bases between them. This clonotype was seen a few times. Antigen unknown. Unique molecular identifiers were incorporated when the TCRbeta library was constructed. TCRdb passed the PCR reads through MiXCR, listing each CDR3 protein once. The profile covers approximately 800,000 distinct CDR3 sequences, with about 16% appearing a single time and 5% taken by the ten largest. Study observations and caveats: From newly produced T cells came most of the T-cell counts and diversity one year after transplant. For some patients, TCRbeta diversity was high at day 60 because of recipient T cells and thymic progenitors that survived. There were reportedly several hundred expanded graft clones from which alpha-beta T cells came about two months after transplant.

The TCR comes from a male patient younger than 18 who had a stem cell transplant for acute lymphoblastic leukemia, so the T cells may come from the graft donor. Sequencing used PBMCs, mostly from graft donor cells, obtained 360 days after TCRalphabeta/CD19-depleted stem cell transplant. The rearrangement links TRBV19 to TRBJ1-1, with D perhaps matching TRBD1 (6 bases). The CDR3 spells CASSTTGITEAFF. Here the CDR3 DNA reads TGTGCCAGTAGTACTACAGGGATTACTGAAGCTTTCTTT.